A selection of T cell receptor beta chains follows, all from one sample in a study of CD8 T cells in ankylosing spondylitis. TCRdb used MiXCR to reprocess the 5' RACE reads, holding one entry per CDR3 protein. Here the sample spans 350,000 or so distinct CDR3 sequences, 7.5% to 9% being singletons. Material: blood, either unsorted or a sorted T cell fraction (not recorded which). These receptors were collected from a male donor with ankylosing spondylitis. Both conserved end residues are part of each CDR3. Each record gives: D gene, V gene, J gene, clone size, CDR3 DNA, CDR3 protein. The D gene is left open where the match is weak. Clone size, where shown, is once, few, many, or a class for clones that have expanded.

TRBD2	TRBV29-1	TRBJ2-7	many	TGCAGCGTTCACAGCGGGAGAGCCACCTACGAGCAGTACTTC	CSVHSGRATYEQYF
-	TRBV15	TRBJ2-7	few	TGTGCCACCAGCAGAGATCTGGTCTCCTCCTACGAGCAGTACTTC	CATSRDLVSSYEQYF
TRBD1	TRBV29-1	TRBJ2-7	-	TGCAGCGTTGAATCGACAGGGGGGGGCGAGCAGTACTTC	CSVESTGGGEQYF
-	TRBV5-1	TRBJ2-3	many	TGCGCCAGCAGCTTGGTCAGGGGCCGAGATACGCAGTATTTT	CASSLVRGRDTQYF
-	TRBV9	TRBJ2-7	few	TGTGCCAGCAGCGTAGGGGGCCTAAGGAACGAGCAGTACTTC	CASSVGGLRNEQYF
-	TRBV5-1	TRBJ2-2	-	TGCGCCAGCAGCTTGGAAGCAGGGTGGACCGGGGAGCTGTTTTTT	CASSLEAGWTGELFF
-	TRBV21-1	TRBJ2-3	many	TGTGCCAGCAGCAAAGTATCCCGACCTAGCGGGGGCAGCACAGATACGCAGTATTTT	CASSKVSRPSGGSTDTQYF
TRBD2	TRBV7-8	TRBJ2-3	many	TGTGCCAGCAGCTTAGTGGTAGCGGGAGGGCCCGATACGCAGTATTTT	CASSLVVAGGPDTQYF
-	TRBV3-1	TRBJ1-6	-	TGTGCCAGCAGCCAGGGCAGAGATAATTCACCCCTCCACTTT	CASSQGRDNSPLHF
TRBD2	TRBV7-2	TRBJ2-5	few	TGTGCCAGCAGCTTAGGCCCCCGAGCGGGAGGGAAAGAGACCCAGTACTTC	CASSLGPRAGGKETQYF
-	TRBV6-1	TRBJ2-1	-	TGTGCCAGCAGTCCTAGATTTAGCTCCTACAATGAGCAGTTCTTC	CASSPRFSSYNEQFF
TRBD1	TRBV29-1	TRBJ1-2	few	TGCAGCGTTGTGGTGACAGGGGCCCACCGGGGTGGCTACACCTTC	CSVVVTGAHRGGYTF
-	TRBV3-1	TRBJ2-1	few	TGTGCCAGCAGCCAGGGGCGAGAGCAGTTCTTC	CASSQGREQFF
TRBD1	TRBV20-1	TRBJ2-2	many	TGCAGTGCTACCGGGACAGGGTTCACCGGGGAGCTGTTTTTT	CSATGTGFTGELFF
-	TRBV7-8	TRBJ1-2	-	TGTGCCAGCAGCTTAGGCAATTCCGGGAACTATGGCTACACCTTC	CASSLGNSGNYGYTF
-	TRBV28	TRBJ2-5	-	TGTGCCAGCAGTCCCGACATGGAGGCCCAGTACTTC	CASSPDMEAQYF
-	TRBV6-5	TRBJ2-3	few	TGTGCCAGCAGTTACCTGAGTACCGGCGATACGCAGTATTTT	CASSYLSTGDTQYF
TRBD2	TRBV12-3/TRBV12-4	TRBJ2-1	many	TGTGCCAGCAGTCCTTTCGGGGGGGGTCAACACAATGAGCAGTTCTTC	CASSPFGGGQHNEQFF
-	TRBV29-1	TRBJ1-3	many	TGCAGCGTTGGGTTAGGGGTTGGAAACACCATATATTTT	CSVGLGVGNTIYF
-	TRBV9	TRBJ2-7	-	TGTGCCAGCAGCGTAGATGCGGGCCGCCTCTACGAGCAGTACTTC	CASSVDAGRLYEQYF